The 16 T cell receptor beta chains below all came from one sample that was sequenced in a study of control samples from healthy donors and cancer patients. Measured with immunoSEQ multiplex PCR; TCRdb has only the in-frame clones, and not every one. The sample carries about 120,000 clones, 85% to 90% recorded once. Sequencing was performed on PBMCs. The receptors stem from a woman aged 45-60 years with colorectal cancer.

This rearrangement joins TRBV6-1 to TRBJ2-3; TRBD2 matches at 11 bases. Trimming cost V 1 base and J 3 bases; bases outside gene matches: 3. The length of the CDR3 is 16 residues. Germline CDR1 MNHNS, CDR2 SASEGT. This chain's CDR3 is CASSEGLAGGTDTQYF. The CDR3 nucleotides read TGTGCCAGCAGTGAAGGGTTAGCGGGAGGGACAGATACGCAGTATTTT.

The chain has TRBV2 and TRBJ2-3; D gene uncertain. This CDR3 comprises 14 residues. V was pared by 0 bases and J by 6 bases, with 10 bases between. CDR1 SNHLY and CDR2 FYNNEI come from the germline V gene. As DNA, the CDR3 is TGTGCCAGCAGTGAAGCGCTTCATCCTGATACGCAGTATTTT. Translated: CASSEALHPDTQYF.

V and J are TRBV19 and TRBJ2-7, with D uncertain. The ends were cut back, 6 bases at V and 0 bases at J, with 9 bases in the middle. The V gene's germline CDR1 is LNHDA and CDR2 SQIVND (reference sequence). The CDR3 totals 13 residues. CDR3 sequence: CASSPVDSYEQYF. CDR3 DNA sequence: TGTGCCAGTAGCCCGGTGGACTCCTACGAGCAGTACTTC.

The J gene is TRBJ2-5, the V gene TRBV5-1, with 8 bases identical to TRBD2. V lost 4 bases, J lost 2 bases, and 4 bases stayed unmatched. CDR1 SGHRS and CDR2 YFSETQ come from the germline V gene. The CDR3 runs 14 residues. The CDR3 DNA follows: TGCGCCAGCAGCATTAGCGGGATTCAAGAGACCCAGTACTTC. Translated, it gives CASSISGIQETQYF.

This clone occurred once. The V call is TRBV7-3, the J call TRBJ2-3; D possibly corresponds to TRBD2 (7 bases). V was pared by 1 base and J by 1 base, with 15 bases between. This CDR3 has 17 amino acids. The germline V gene has CDR1 SGHTA and CDR2 FQGTGA. The CDR3 loop is CASSLNAGARGTDTQYF. In DNA, the CDR3 is TGTGCCAGCAGCTTAAATGCGGGGGCGCGTGGCACAGATACGCAGTATTTT.

The table lists this clone with a count of one. The chain joins TRBV28 to TRBJ1-2; perhaps TRBD1 as D (5 bases). CDR3 length equals 13 residues. Trimming stripped 3 bases from V and 7 bases from J, with 12 bases between. Germline loops: CDR1 MDHEN, CDR2 SYDVKM. The CDR3 reads CASSFRAGSGYTF. DNA for the CDR3: TGTGCCAGCAGTTTTCGGGCAGGGAGTGGCTACACCTTC.

This clone was picked up a small number of times. The sample carries other DNA sequences with the same CDR3. This chain connects TRBV3-1 (or the pseudogene TRBV3-2) to TRBJ1-4; tentatively, D is TRBD1 (5 bases). The V end was cut by 4 bases, the J end by 2 bases, with 11 bases between. Germline V gene data show CDR1 as LGHDT and CDR2 as YNNKEL (reference sequence). This CDR3 contains 15 residues. CDR3 residues: CASSRGPATNEKLFF. The CDR3 DNA reads as TGTGCCAGCAGCCGGGGACCCGCCACTAATGAAAAACTGTTTTTT.

The chain links TRBV28 to TRBJ1-3; 9 positions match TRBD1. Germline V gene data show CDR1 as MDHEN and CDR2 as SYDVKM. The ends lost 10 bases at V and 6 bases at J; junction bases unmatched: 10. CDR3 length equals 14 residues. CDR3 region: CATYKGQGENTIYF. CDR3 in DNA: TGTGCCACTTACAAGGGACAGGGTGAAAACACCATATATTTT.

This clone has a single count. The gene calls are TRBV7-9 and TRBJ2-1; 10 bases agree with TRBD1. Germline V gene lookup returns CDR1 SEHNR and CDR2 FQNEAQ (reference sequence). Trimming at V came to 4 bases and at J to 9 bases, leaving 12 bases not matched to a gene. The CDR3 has 16 residues. The CDR3 nucleotides read TGTGCCAGCAGCTCCTTCGGGGGACAGGGGCGTGGTGAGCAGTTCTTC. It translates to CASSSFGGQGRGEQFF.

V and J are TRBV10-3 and TRBJ1-5; D gene ambiguous. CDR3 length equals 12 residues. V was shortened by 8 bases and J by 3 bases, with 8 bases between the two germline ends. Germline CDR1 is ENHRY and CDR2 is SYGVKD. The CDR3 coding sequence is TGTGCCATCGGTCAGGACAATCAGCCCCAGCATTTT. Translated, it gives CAIGQDNQPQHF.

The chain couples TRBV19 to TRBJ1-5, with D unclear. The CDR3 covers 14 residues. Trimming took 6 bases from V and 2 from J, leaving 11 bases between them. Germline CDR1 reads LNHDA; CDR2 reads SQIVND (reference sequence). The CDR3 DNA follows: TGTGCCAGTAGCCCCCGCAGCCGCAATCAGCCCCAGCATTTT. Amino acids: CASSPRSRNQPQHF.

V is TRBV19 and J is TRBJ1-1; tentatively, D is TRBD1 (6 bases). The length of the CDR3 is 13 residues. CDR1 is LNHDA, CDR2 SQIVND, per germline (reference sequence). Trimming pared 3 bases from V and 9 bases from J, leaving 14 bases between. The CDR3 region has the DNA TGTGCCAGTAGTATCGGACAGCATTTTCAAGCTTTCTTT. It specifies CASSIGQHFQAFF.

The gene calls are TRBV18 and TRBJ1-1; the D is unclear. The germline V gene encodes CDR1 KGHSH and CDR2 LQKENI. This CDR3 is 15 amino acids long. V lost 6 bases to trimming and J lost 0 bases, with 14 bases between them. This chain's CDR3 is CASSPTVGMNTEAFF. Here the CDR3 DNA reads TGTGCCAGCTCGCCAACGGTGGGAATGAACACTGAAGCTTTCTTT.

This chain's CDR3 is CASSDNRPNSPLHF. Written as DNA, the CDR3 is TGTGCCAGCAGTGATAACCGACCGAATTCACCCCTCCACTTT. V usage is TRBV2 and J usage is TRBJ1-6; D gene ambiguous. V lost 3 bases, J lost 7 bases, and 10 bases lay in between. This CDR3 contains 14 residues. CDR1 and CDR2 from the germline V gene are SNHLY and FYNNEI. The variable domain in full, completed from reference TRBV2 and TRBJ1-6, reads EPEVTQTPSHQVTQMGQEVILRCVPISNHLYFYWYRQILGQKVEFLVSFYNNEISEKSEIFDDQFSVERPDGSNFTLKIRSTKLEDSAMYFCASSDNRPNSPLHFGNGTRLTVT.

This rearrangement joins TRBV18 to TRBJ1-4, with D perhaps matching TRBD1 (6 bases). Looked up from germline, CDR1 is KGHSH and CDR2 is LQKENI. Trimming took 2 bases from V and 7 from J, leaving 17 bases between them. The CDR3 covers 16 residues. The CDR3 loop reads CASSPIRTEQTEKLFF. CDR3 DNA sequence: TGTGCCAGCTCACCAATCAGGACAGAGCAAACTGAAAAACTGTTTTTT.

This clone has more than one count but fewer than ten. CDR3 sequence (DNA): TGCGCCAGCAGCTTGAACCTCGGTGAAAAACTGTTTTTT. It specifies CASSLNLGEKLFF. The chain uses TRBV5-1 and TRBJ1-4; D is unclear. V gave up 1 base and J gave up 7 bases, with 8 bases separating them. CDR3 length: 13 amino acids. Germline V lookup: CDR1 SGHRS, CDR2 YFSETQ.